This T cell receptor (beta chain) was sequenced for a study of early T cells in non-severe SARS-CoV-2 infection. Study-level results: Anti-spike CD8 responses were favored by VDJdb matching, which missed private and CD4 specificities.

This clonotype was observed a handful of times. Its specificity is not known. TCRdb reprocessed the 5' RACE reads with MiXCR, giving one entry per CDR3 protein. The profile covers over 50,000 distinct CDR3 sequences, with 15% appearing a single time and less than 12% taken by the ten largest. Germline values: CDR1 MNHEY, CDR2 SVGAGI. This CDR3 has 14 amino acids. V was pared by 3 bases and J by 0 bases, with 9 bases between. Sample: whole blood, taken at baseline. The sequence was collected from an adult who was a healthcare worker with PCR-confirmed SARS-CoV-2 infection or an uninfected control (not recorded which). The chain recombines TRBV6-5 with TRBJ2-7; no clear D gene. The CDR3, as DNA: TGTGCCAGCAGTTATGTCGGGCCCTCCTACGAGCAGTACTTC. Translating gives CASSYVGPSYEQYF.